The entry below describes one T cell receptor beta chain. The PCR had 60 Vbeta and 13 Jbeta primers. Profiled with immunoSEQ multiplex PCR; TCRdb holds only in-frame clones, not every one. The sample lists 150,000 to 200,000 clones; roughly 80% were seen once. The data stem from a study of cytomegalovirus exposure and HLA in healthy donors. V lost 5 bases and J 7 bases, leaving 18 bases between the germline ends. Germline V gene lookup returns CDR1 SEHNR and CDR2 FQNEAQ (reference sequence). The CDR3 is made up of 14 amino acids. V usage is TRBV7-9 and J usage is TRBJ2-7; TRBD1 is a possible D gene (5 bases). This receptor was obtained from a man aged 18 to 29 in good health and CMV-seronegative. Source material: PBMCs. For the CDR3, the DNA is TGTGCCAGCAGCCCCGAGAACAGGAGATTGGAGCAGTACTTC. It encodes CASSPENRRLEQYF.